This T cell receptor (beta chain) is drawn from a study of T cell responses to AZD1222 COVID-19 vaccine. The wider study: Investigators merged groups given second doses at roughly 4 or roughly 12 weeks. Study conclusions and caveats: Repertoires were obtained only post-peak T cell response. Spike-specific TCR breadth rose after two AZD1222 doses, and depth rose as well. Spike-wide vaccine-associated CD4 TCRs dominated at 160-218 and 743-854.

The repertoire was sequenced with immunoSEQ multiplex PCR; TCRdb's copy has only in-frame clones and lacks some. Here the sample spans 130,000 or so clones, 85% to 90% being singletons. To note about this clone: Its antigen remains unknown.

The CDR3 runs 13 residues. CDR1 and CDR2 from the germline V gene are MNHEY and SVGAGI. J gave up 4 bases and V 5 bases, and 5 bases lay outside the gene matches. Sequencing was performed on peripheral blood, taken on day 0 of AZD1222 vaccination. The origin of this receptor is an adult in good health. The V and J genes are TRBV6-5 and TRBJ2-7; 7 bases match TRBD1. The CDR3 reads CASSRQGQYEQYF. The CDR3 bases are TGTGCCAGCAGTCGACAGGGCCAGTACGAGCAGTACTTC.